The clone carrying this T cell receptor (beta chain) was recorded at least ten times. Its antigen is as yet unknown. TCRdb independently ran MiXCR on the PCR reads; one entry per CDR3 protein. This table holds approximately 54,000 distinct CDR3 sequences, around 25% found once. The data were obtained in a study of molecular identifiers for immune sequencing clone quantification. Study-wide points: Highly expanded clone sizes could be underestimated by identical TCR molecules sharing a barcode.

Input material: naive CD8+ T cells from blood, with Jurkat cell RNA spiked in. Stated subset: FACS-sorted CD8+CD4-CCR7+CD45RA+ naive T cells. The TCR was taken from a human donor in good health. Some libraries in this study had Jurkat cell RNA spiked in.

The CDR3 loop is CASSPGGLNTEAFF. The CDR3 DNA is TGTGCCAGCTCACCGGGGGGCTTAAACACTGAAGCTTTCTTT. The chain links TRBV18 to TRBJ1-1; weak D call: TRBD1 (6 bases). V lost 3 bases and J lost 2, with 10 bases in between. This CDR3 region has 14 residues. Germline CDR1 KGHSH, CDR2 LQKENI.